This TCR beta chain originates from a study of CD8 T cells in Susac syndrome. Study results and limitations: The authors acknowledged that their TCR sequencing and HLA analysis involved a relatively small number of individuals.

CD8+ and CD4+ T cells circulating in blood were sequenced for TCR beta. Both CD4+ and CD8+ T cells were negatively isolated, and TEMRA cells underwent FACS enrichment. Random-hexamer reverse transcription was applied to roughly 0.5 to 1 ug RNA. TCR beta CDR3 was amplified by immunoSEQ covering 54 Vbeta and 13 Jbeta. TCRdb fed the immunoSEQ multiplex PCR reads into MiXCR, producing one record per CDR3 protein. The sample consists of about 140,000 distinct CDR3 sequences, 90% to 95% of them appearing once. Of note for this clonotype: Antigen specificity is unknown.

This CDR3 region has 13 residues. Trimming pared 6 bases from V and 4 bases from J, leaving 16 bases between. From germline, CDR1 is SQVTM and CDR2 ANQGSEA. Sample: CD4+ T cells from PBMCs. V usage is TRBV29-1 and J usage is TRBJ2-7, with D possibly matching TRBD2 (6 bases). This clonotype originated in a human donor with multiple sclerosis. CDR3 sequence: CSVLLGSNYEQYF. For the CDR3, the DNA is TGCAGCGTGTTACTCGGGAGTAATTACGAGCAGTACTTC.